The rows below give T cell receptor beta chains drawn from one sample of a study of technical replicates of blood from a handful of donors. Sequencing was performed with immunoSEQ multiplex PCR; in TCRdb, only in-frame clones are kept and a portion is missing. The sample has about 88,000 clones; about 93% are singletons. Sequenced material: T cells isolated from PBMCs. These receptors originate from a human donor in good health. Both conserved end residues are part of each CDR3. The D gene is left open where the match is weak. Expanded clones get a size class; other rows say once, few or many, or leave the size out.

>TRBV2|TRBD1|.|TRBJ1-5
CASTRNRGTQPQHF
TGTGCCAGCACGCGAAACAGGGGAACTCAGCCCCAGCATTTT
>TRBV11-3|.|.|TRBJ2-7
CASSLRRRVQTGEQYF
TGTGCCAGCAGCTTAAGGCGGAGGGTACAAACGGGCGAGCAGTACTTC
>TRBV2|.|.|TRBJ2-7
CASSGGLSYEQYF
TGTGCCAGCAGTGGGGGGCTCTCCTACGAGCAGTACTTC
>TRBV10-1|.|.|TRBJ1-1
CASGFPGAQSRAPEAFF
TGCGCCAGCGGATTCCCAGGGGCGCAGAGTCGGGCCCCTGAAGCTTTCTTT
>TRBV7-6|TRBD2|once|TRBJ2-1
CASSSGLVGEQFF
TGTGCCAGCAGCTCCGGACTAGTCGGTGAGCAGTTCTTC
>TRBV6-5|.|.|TRBJ1-1
CASSYPGHTNTEAFF
TGTGCCAGCAGTTACCCTGGACACACGAACACTGAAGCTTTCTTT
>TRBV11-2|.|once|TRBJ1-3
CASSLNPGGNTIYF
TGTGCCAGCAGCTTAAATCCAGGGGGAAACACCATATATTTT
>TRBV7-8|TRBD1|.|TRBJ2-3
CASSQDRGPDTQYF
TGTGCCAGCAGCCAAGACAGGGGGCCAGATACGCAGTATTTT
>TRBV4-2|.|.|TRBJ2-3
CASSQEVGGASTDTQYF
TGTGCCAGCAGCCAGGAGGTTGGGGGGGCTAGCACAGATACGCAGTATTTT
>TRBV14|.|.|TRBJ2-3
CASSQGVASTDTQYF
TGTGCCAGCAGCCAAGGGGTAGCAAGCACAGATACGCAGTATTTT
>TRBV11-2|TRBD1|.|TRBJ1-2
CASSLDRAYGYTF
TGTGCCAGCAGCTTGGACAGGGCCTATGGCTACACCTTC
>TRBV18|.|.|TRBJ1-2
CASSPGQGVNYGHTF
TGTGCCAGCTCACCAGGGCAGGGCGTTAACTATGGCCACACCTTC
>TRBV7-9|.|.|TRBJ1-2
CASSLNLRFDGYTF
.
>TRBV6-5|.|.|TRBJ2-3
CASRPDSADTQYF
TGTGCCAGCAGACCCGACTCTGCAGATACGCAGTATTTT
>TRBV6-1|TRBD1|.|TRBJ1-1
CASSEGQGGTEAFF
TGTGCCAGCAGCGAAGGACAGGGGGGCACTGAAGCTTTCTTT
>TRBV5-1|TRBD1|.|TRBJ2-7
CASSFVDRDSYEQYF
TGCGCCAGCAGCTTTGTGGACCGGGACAGTTACGAGCAGTACTTC
>TRBV7-8|TRBD1|.|TRBJ2-1
CASSLEGQARSYNEQFF
TGTGCCAGCAGCTTAGAGGGACAGGCCCGCTCCTACAATGAGCAGTTCTTC
>TRBV2|.|.|TRBJ2-3
CAVIADTQYF
TGTGCCGTCATAGCAGATACGCAGTATTTT
>TRBV2|.|.|TRBJ2-2
CASSEGGPRFSGELFF
TGTGCCAGCAGTGAGGGGGGGCCTCGGTTCTCTGGGGAGCTGTTTTTT
>TRBV5-1|TRBD1|.|TRBJ2-2
CASSPTGPFEGNTGELFF
TGCGCCAGCAGCCCGACAGGGCCTTTCGAAGGGAACACCGGGGAGCTGTTTTTT
>TRBV6-1|TRBD1|.|TRBJ1-1
CASSEQTGLTEAFF
TGTGCCAGCAGTGAGCAGACAGGGCTCACTGAAGCTTTCTTT
>TRBV18|.|.|TRBJ2-2
CASSPPSGLGGLGELFF
TGTGCCAGCTCACCGCCTTCTGGACTGGGGGGTCTCGGGGAGCTGTTTTTT
>TRBV21-1|.|.|TRBJ2-1
CASTRQGFSYNEQFF
TGTGCCAGCACCCGACAGGGCTTCTCCTACAATGAGCAGTTCTTC
>TRBV7-6|TRBD1|.|TRBJ2-2
CASSLGWLGTGTGELFF
TGTGCCAGCAGCTTAGGGTGGTTGGGGACAGGCACCGGGGAGCTGTTTTTT
>TRBV2|TRBD2|few|TRBJ2-2
CASSGTSGTGELFF
TGTGCCAGCAGTGGGACTAGCGGCACCGGGGAGCTGTTTTTT
>TRBV6-5|.|.|TRBJ2-2
CASSYWGPNTGELFF
TGTGCCAGCAGTTACTGGGGCCCGAACACCGGGGAGCTGTTTTTT
>TRBV4-1|.|.|TRBJ2-7
CASSSHLGAYEQYF
TGCGCCAGCAGCTCCCACCTCGGAGCCTACGAGCAGTACTTC
>TRBV4-1|.|few|TRBJ1-1
CASSPREVKTEAFF
TGCGCCAGCAGCCCTCGGGAGGTCAAGACTGAAGCTTTCTTT
>TRBV11-2|.|.|TRBJ2-1
CASRALPRNNEQFF
TGTGCCAGCCGTGCACTGCCACGCAACAATGAGCAGTTCTTC
>TRBV6-4|TRBD1|.|TRBJ2-3
CASSLQGQGASTSDTQYF
TGTGCCAGCAGCCTTCAAGGACAGGGCGCAAGCACGTCAGATACGCAGTATTTT
>TRBV7-6|.|.|TRBJ2-4
CASSPTLSQAKNIQYF
TGTGCCAGCAGCCCCACCTTGAGCCAAGCCAAAAACATTCAGTACTTC
>TRBV5-1|.|.|TRBJ1-1
CASSLDLQGNTEAFF
TGCGCCAGCAGCTTGGATCTACAGGGGAACACTGAAGCTTTCTTT
>TRBV28|TRBD1|.|TRBJ1-2
CASSTLTGGGYGYTF
TGTGCCAGCAGTACCCTAACAGGGGGTGGGTATGGCTACACCTTC
>TRBV10-2|TRBD2|.|TRBJ2-5
CASGTNQGTQYF
TGCGCCAGCGGGACTAATCAGGGGACCCAGTACTTC
>TRBV6-5|TRBD1|.|TRBJ2-3
CASSHGQGTVGTQYF
TGTGCCAGCAGCCATGGACAGGGGACGGTGGGAACGCAGTATTTT
>TRBV28|.|.|TRBJ1-2
CASSFEVLAEGYTF
TGTGCCAGCAGTTTCGAGGTTCTCGCGGAGGGCTACACCTTC
>TRBV27|TRBD2|.|TRBJ2-7
CASSLGPSGERYEQYF
TGTGCCAGCAGTTTAGGACCTAGCGGGGAACGCTACGAGCAGTACTTC
>TRBV27|.|.|TRBJ1-1
CASSSYPGASYTEAFF
TGTGCCAGCAGTTCCTACCCAGGGGCATCGTACACTGAAGCTTTCTTT
>TRBV4-1|TRBD2|.|TRBJ2-3
CASSQSGGDSTDTQYF
TGCGCCAGCAGCCAGTCGGGGGGGGACAGCACAGATACGCAGTATTTT
>TRBV29-1|.|.|TRBJ2-5
CSVDEGSYSLATQYF
TGCAGCGTTGACGAGGGTTCTTATAGTCTTGCGACCCAGTACTTC
>TRBV6-6|TRBD1|.|TRBJ1-1
CASSYSGQDNTEAFF
TGTGCCAGCAGTTACTCGGGACAGGATAACACTGAAGCTTTCTTT
>TRBV27|TRBD1|once|TRBJ2-4
CASSLSTGGIQYF
TGTGCCAGCAGTTTGTCGACAGGGGGCATTCAGTACTTC
>TRBV27|.|.|TRBJ1-1
CASSSPDRGGLVGTFF
TGTGCCAGCAGTTCCCCGGACAGAGGGGGACTAGTTGGGACTTTCTTT
>TRBV4-1|TRBD2|once|TRBJ2-5
CASSPSPLSGGTKETQYF
TGCGCCAGCAGCCCCAGCCCCCTAAGCGGGGGGACAAAAGAGACCCAGTACTTC
>TRBV10-2|.|once|TRBJ1-3
CASSDRGSGNTIYF
TGCGCCAGCAGTGATCGAGGTTCTGGAAACACCATATATTTT
>TRBV5-1|TRBD2|.|TRBJ2-3
CASSFRGGASDTQYF
TGCGCCAGCAGCTTTCGCGGGGGGGCCTCAGATACGCAGTATTTT
>TRBV29-1|TRBD1|.|TRBJ1-2
CSVDRQGANYGYTF
TGCAGCGTCGACAGACAGGGGGCTAACTATGGCTACACCTTC
>TRBV27|.|.|TRBJ2-7
CASSLSTGNEQYF
TGTGCCAGCAGTTTATCAACGGGAAACGAGCAGTACTTC
>TRBV29-1|TRBD2|.|TRBJ2-3
CSVALPAGLAGERDTQYF
TGCAGCGTGGCGCTCCCTGCGGGACTAGCCGGAGAAAGAGATACGCAGTATTTT
>TRBV2|.|few|TRBJ1-1
CASSRTDNTEAFF
TGTGCCAGCAGTCGGACAGACAACACTGAAGCTTTCTTT
>TRBV5-1|TRBD2|once|TRBJ2-5
CASSLVSGEETQYF
TGCGCCAGCAGCTTGGTTAGCGGGGAAGAGACCCAGTACTTC